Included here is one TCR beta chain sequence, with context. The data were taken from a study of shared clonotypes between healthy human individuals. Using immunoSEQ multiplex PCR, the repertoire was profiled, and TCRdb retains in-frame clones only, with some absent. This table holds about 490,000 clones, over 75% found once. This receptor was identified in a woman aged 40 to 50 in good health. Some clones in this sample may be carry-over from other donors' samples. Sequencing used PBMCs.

The CDR3 DNA sequence: TGTGCCAGCAGCTTAGCAGGGGAGGGATATGGCTACACCTTC. The encoded protein is CASSLAGEGYGYTF. This sequence joins TRBV7-9 and TRBJ1-2; maybe TRBD1 (5 bases). Trimming took 0 bases from V and 5 from J, leaving 10 bases between them. From germline, CDR1 is SEHNR and CDR2 FQNEAQ (reference sequence). The CDR3 is made up of 14 amino acids.